The T cell receptor (beta chain) described here comes from a study of Graves' ophthalmopathy and Graves' hyperthyroidism. CDR3 regions of TCR beta were amplified from RNA transcripts. First-round RT-PCR used HTBI primers; second-round multiplex PCR followed. Via MiXCR, TCRdb re-called the multiplex PCR reads, giving one row per CDR3 protein. This sample has about 740,000 distinct CDR3 sequences, with 40% found just once. The CDR3 extends over 17 amino acids. Trimming took 5 bases from V and 0 from J, leaving 14 bases between them. The germline V gene has CDR1 SEHNR and CDR2 FQNEAQ (reference sequence).

The sequence was obtained from an adult man with Graves' ophthalmopathy. This chain links TRBV7-9 with TRBJ2-6; D unresolved. What was sequenced was peripheral blood. CDR3 in amino acids: CASSHPPRYSGANVLTF. Written as DNA, the CDR3 is TGTGCCAGCAGCCACCCCCCGAGGTACTCTGGGGCCAACGTCCTGACTTTC.